This T cell receptor beta chain emerged from a study of blood T cell repertoires in COVID-19. About the study: The origin of the acute and convalescent COVID-19 samples was the United States, Italy and Spain. Nucleic acid was either cDNA or gDNA, and it came from T cells, B-cell-depleted T cells, or PBMCs.

Trimming at V came to 3 bases and at J to 0 bases, leaving 8 bases not matched to a gene. The CDR3 has 17 amino acids. The V gene's germline CDR1 is MNHNS and CDR2 SASEGT. In the original processing: Reference gene primer amplification gave estimated nucleated cell counts. The repertoire was sequenced with immunoSEQ multiplex PCR; TCRdb's copy has only in-frame clones and lacks some. V and J calls and clone size are copied from that table; D and trimming were computed from the DNA. The sample lists some 100,000 clones; around 88% were seen once. This TCR came from a woman in her 70s with acute or convalescent COVID-19. Specimen: peripheral blood. The chain joins TRBV6-1 to TRBJ2-4; TRBD2 matches at 7 bases. The CDR3 DNA reads as TGTGCCAGCAGTGAGAGCCTGGGGGGGACAGCCAAAAACATTCAGTACTTC. It yields the protein CASSESLGGTAKNIQYF.